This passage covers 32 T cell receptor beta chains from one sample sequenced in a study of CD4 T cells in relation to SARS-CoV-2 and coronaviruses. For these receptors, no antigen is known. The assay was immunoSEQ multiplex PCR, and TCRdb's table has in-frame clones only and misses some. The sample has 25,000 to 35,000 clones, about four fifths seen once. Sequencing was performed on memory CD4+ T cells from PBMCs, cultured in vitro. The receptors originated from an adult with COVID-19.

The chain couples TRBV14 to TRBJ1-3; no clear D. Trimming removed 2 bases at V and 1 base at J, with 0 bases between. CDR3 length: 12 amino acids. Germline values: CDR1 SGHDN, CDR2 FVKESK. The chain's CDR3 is CASSQSGNTIYF. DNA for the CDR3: TGTGCCAGCAGCCAATCTGGAAACACCATATATTTT.

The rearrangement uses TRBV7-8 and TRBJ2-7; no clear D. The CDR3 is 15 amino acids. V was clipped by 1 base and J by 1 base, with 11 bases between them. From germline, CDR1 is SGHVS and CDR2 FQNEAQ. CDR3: CASSLVVGLSYEQYF. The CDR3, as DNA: TGTGCCAGCAGCTTAGTTGTGGGTCTGTCCTACGAGCAGTACTTC.

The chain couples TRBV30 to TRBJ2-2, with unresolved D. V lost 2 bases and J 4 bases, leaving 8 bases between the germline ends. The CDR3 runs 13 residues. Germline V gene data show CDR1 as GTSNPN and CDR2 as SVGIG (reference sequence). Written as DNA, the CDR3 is TGTGCCTGGAGTTTAGGCGGCACCGGGGAGCTGTTTTTT. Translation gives CAWSLGGTGELFF.

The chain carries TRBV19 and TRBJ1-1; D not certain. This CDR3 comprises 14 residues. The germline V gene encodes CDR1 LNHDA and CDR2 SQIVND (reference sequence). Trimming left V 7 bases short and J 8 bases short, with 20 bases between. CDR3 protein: CASNRRGFGSEAFF. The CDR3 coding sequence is TGTGCCAGTAATCGGCGCGGATTTGGCAGCGAAGCTTTCTTT.

The CDR3 sequence is CASSYAGTADEQFF. The DNA of the CDR3 is TGTGCCAGCAGTTATGCGGGAACGGCGGATGAGCAGTTCTTC. The chain joins TRBV6-2 or TRBV6-3 to TRBJ2-1; the D gene is possibly TRBD2 (6 bases). CDR1 is MNHEY and CDR2 is SVGEGT in the germline V gene. CDR3 length: 14 amino acids. The V gene lost 3 bases and the J gene lost 8 bases, with 14 bases spanning the gap.

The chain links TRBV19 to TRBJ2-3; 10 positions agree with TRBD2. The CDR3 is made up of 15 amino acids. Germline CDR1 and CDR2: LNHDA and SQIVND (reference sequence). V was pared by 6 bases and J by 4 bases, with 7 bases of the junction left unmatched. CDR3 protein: CASSPLAGAADTQYF. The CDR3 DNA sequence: TGTGCCAGTAGCCCCCTAGCGGGAGCGGCAGATACGCAGTATTTT.

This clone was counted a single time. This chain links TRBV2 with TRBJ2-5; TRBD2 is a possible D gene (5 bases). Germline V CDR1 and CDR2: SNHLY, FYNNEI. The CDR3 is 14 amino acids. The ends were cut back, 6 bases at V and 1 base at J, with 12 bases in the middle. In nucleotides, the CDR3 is TGTGCCAGCAGGGTCGACTACTTCCAAGAGACCCAGTACTTC. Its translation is CASRVDYFQETQYF.

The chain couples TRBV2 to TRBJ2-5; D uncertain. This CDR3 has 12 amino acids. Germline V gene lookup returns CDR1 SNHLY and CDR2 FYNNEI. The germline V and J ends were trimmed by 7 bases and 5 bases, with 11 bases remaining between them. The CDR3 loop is CASTALSETQYF. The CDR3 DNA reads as TGTGCCAGCACCGCCCTCTCGGAGACCCAGTACTTC.

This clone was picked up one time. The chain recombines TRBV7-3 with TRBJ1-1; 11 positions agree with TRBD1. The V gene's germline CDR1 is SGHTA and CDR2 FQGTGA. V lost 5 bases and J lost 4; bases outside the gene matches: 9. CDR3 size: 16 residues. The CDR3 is CASSTGQGVSGTEAFF. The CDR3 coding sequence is TGTGCCAGCAGCACGGGACAGGGGGTAAGCGGCACTGAAGCTTTCTTT.

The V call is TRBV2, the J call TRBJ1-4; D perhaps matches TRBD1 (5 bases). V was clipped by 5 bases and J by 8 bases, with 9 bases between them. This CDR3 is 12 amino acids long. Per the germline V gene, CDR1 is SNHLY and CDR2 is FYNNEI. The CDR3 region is CASSWDGEKLFF. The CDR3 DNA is TGTGCCAGCAGTTGGGACGGGGAAAAACTGTTTTTT.

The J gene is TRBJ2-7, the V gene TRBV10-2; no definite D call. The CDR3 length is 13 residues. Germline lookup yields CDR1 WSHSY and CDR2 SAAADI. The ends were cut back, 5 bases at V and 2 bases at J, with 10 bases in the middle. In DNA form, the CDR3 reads TGCGCCAGCAGTCCCTCCCTGACCTACGAGCAGTACTTC. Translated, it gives CASSPSLTYEQYF.

In nucleotides, the CDR3 is TGTGCCAGCAGTGGGCAGGGTTGGCGCGAGCAGTACTTC. Its translation is CASSGQGWREQYF. This chain joins TRBV27 and TRBJ2-7, with D perhaps TRBD1 (5 bases). The length of the CDR3 is 13 residues. Trimming removed 5 bases from V and 6 bases from J, with 14 bases in between. CDR1 and CDR2 (germline): MNHEY, SMNVEV (reference sequence).

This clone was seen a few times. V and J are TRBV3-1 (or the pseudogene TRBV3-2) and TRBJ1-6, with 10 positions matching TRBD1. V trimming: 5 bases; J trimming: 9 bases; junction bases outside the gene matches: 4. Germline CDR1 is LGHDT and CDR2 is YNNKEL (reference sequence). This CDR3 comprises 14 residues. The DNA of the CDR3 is TGTGCCAGCAGCTCGGGACAGGGGATTTCACCCCTCCACTTT. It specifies CASSSGQGISPLHF.

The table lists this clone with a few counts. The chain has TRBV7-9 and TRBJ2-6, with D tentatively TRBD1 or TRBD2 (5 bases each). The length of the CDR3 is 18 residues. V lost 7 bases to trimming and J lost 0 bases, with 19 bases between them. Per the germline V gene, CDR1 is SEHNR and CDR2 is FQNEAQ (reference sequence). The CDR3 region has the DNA TGTGCCAGCATAGAAACCGGGACGGTCCTCTCTGGGGCCAACGTCCTGACTTTC. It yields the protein CASIETGTVLSGANVLTF.

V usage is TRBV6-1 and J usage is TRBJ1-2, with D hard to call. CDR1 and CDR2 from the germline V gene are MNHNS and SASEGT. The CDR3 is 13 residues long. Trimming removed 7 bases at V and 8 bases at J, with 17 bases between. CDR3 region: CASKTSGGHGYTF. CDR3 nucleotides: TGTGCCAGCAAAACCTCTGGAGGGCACGGCTACACCTTC.

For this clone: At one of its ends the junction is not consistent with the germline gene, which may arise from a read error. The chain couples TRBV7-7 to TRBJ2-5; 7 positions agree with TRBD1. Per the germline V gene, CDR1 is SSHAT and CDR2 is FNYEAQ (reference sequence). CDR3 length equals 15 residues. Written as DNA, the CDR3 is TGTGCTAGCAGCCGGGGAACAGGGGCTCAGGAGACCCAGTACTTC. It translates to CASSRGTGAQETQYF.

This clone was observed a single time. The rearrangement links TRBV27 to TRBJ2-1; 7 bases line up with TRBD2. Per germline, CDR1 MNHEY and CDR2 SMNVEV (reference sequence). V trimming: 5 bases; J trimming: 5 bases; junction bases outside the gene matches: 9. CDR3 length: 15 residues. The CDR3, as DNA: TGTGCCAGCAGTCCCCGGACTAGTACGAACAATGAGCAGTTCTTC. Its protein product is CASSPRTSTNNEQFF.

The CDR3 DNA sequence: TGCGCCAGCAGCCAAGATCCGGGGCCGCTCTATGGCTACACCTTC. Translating gives CASSQDPGPLYGYTF. This chain connects TRBV4-3 to TRBJ1-2, with a tentative D call TRBD1 (5 bases). The CDR3 consists of 15 residues. V was cut by 0 bases and J by 4 bases, with 12 bases left in between. Germline lookup yields CDR1 LGHNA and CDR2 YSLEER.

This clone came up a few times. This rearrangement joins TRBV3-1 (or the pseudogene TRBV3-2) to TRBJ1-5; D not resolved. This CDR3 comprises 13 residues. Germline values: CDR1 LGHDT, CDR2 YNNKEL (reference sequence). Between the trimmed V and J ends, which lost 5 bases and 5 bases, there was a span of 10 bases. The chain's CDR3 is CASSERRDQPQHF. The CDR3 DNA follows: TGTGCCAGCAGCGAACGTCGGGATCAGCCCCAGCATTTT.

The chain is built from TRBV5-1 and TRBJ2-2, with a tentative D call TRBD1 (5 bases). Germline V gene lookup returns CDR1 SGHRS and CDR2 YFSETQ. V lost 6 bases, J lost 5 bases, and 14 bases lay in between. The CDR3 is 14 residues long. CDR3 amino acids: CASTPSTGTGELFF. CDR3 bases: TGCGCCAGCACTCCTTCCACAGGAACCGGGGAGCTGTTTTTT.

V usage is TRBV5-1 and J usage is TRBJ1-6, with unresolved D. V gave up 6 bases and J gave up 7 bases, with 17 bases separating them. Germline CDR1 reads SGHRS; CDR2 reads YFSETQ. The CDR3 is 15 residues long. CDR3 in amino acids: CASNLEGRPNSPLHF. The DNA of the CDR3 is TGCGCCAGCAACCTAGAGGGTCGACCAAATTCACCCCTCCACTTT.

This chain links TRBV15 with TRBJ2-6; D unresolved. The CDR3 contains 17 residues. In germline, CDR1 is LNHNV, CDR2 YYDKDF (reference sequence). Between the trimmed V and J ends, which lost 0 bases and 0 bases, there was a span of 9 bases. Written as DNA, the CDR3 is TGTGCCACCAGCAGAGAACCGCAGCTCTCTGGGGCCAACGTCCTGACTTTC. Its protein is CATSREPQLSGANVLTF.

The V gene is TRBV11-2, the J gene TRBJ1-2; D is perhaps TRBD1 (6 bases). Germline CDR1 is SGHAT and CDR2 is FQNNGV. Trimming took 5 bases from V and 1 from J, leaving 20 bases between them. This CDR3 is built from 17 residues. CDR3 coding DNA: TGTGCCAGCAGCAGCCGGGACAAGCAACCCCTTAACTATGGCTACACCTTC. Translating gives CASSSRDKQPLNYGYTF.

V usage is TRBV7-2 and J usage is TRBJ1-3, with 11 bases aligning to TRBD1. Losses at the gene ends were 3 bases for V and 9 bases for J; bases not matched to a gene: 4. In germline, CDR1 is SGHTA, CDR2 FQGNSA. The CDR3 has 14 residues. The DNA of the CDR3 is TGTGCCAGCAGCTTGGACAGGGGGCGCTTCACCATATATTTT. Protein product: CASSLDRGRFTIYF.

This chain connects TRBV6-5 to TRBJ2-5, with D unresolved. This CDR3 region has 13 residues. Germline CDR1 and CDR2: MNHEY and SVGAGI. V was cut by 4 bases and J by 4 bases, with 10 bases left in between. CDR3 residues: CASSSVGPETQYF. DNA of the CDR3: TGTGCCAGCAGTTCTGTGGGCCCAGAGACCCAGTACTTC.

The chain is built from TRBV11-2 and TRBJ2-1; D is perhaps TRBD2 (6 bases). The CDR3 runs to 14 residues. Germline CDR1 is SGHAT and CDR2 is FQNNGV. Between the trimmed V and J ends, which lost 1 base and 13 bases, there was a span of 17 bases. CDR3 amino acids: CASSLVRAGNSQFF. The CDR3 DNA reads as TGTGCCAGCAGCTTAGTTCGGGCGGGAAATTCTCAGTTCTTC.

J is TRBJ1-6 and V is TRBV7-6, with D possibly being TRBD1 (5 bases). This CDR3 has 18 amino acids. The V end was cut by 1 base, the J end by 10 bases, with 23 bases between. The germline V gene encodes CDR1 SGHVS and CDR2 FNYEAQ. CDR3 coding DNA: TGTGCCAGCAGCTTAGAAGTGGGGGAACAGGCTTTAAGGTCACCCCTCCACTTT. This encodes CASSLEVGEQALRSPLHF.

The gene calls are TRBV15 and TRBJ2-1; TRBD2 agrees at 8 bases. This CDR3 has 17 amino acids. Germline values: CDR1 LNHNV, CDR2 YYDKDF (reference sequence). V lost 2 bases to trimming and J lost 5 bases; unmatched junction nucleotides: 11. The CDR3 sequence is CATSRSGGGGVNNEQFF. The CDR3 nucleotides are TGTGCCACCAGCAGATCGGGGGGGGGAGGAGTCAACAATGAGCAGTTCTTC.

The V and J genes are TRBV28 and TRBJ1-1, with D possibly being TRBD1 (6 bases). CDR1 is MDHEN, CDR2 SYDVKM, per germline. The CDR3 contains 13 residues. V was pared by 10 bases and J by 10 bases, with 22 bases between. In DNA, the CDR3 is TGTGCCACCATGAATCCGCAATCCAGGGGAGCTTTCTTT. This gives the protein CATMNPQSRGAFF. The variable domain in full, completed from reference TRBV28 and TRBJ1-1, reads DVKVTQSSRYLVKRTGEKVFLECVQDMDHENMFWYRQDPGLGLRLIYFSYDVKMKEKGDIPEGYSVSREKKERFSLILESASTNQTSMYLCATMNPQSRGAFFGQGTRLTVV.

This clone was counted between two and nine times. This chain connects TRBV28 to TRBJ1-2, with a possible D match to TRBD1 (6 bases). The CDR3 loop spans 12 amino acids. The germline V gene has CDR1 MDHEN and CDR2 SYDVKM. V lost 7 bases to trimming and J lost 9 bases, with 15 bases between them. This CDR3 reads CASKAGEDSYTF. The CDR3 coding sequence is TGTGCCAGCAAAGCAGGGGAGGATAGCTACACCTTC.

Here the CDR3 DNA reads TGTGCCAGCAGTTCGGGTAGGGCGGGCTATGGCTACACCTTC. Translation: CASSSGRAGYGYTF. The V and J genes are TRBV6-6 and TRBJ1-2; D unclear. V was clipped by 4 bases and J by 4 bases, with 13 bases between them. Germline V gene lookup returns CDR1 MNHNY and CDR2 SVGAGI (reference sequence). This CDR3 comprises 14 residues.

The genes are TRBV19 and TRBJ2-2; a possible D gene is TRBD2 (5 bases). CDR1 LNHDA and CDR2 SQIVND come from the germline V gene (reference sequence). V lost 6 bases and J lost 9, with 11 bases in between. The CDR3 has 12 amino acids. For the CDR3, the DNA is TGTGCCAGTAGCGGGAATTACAGGGAGCTGTTTTTT. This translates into CASSGNYRELFF.